This T cell receptor (beta chain) was obtained from a study of shared clonotypes between healthy human individuals (dated by TCRdb to between 2020 and 2021). Study-wide context: The cohort included a few men and a couple of women between 18 and 49 years of age. The study deeply sequenced blood TCR repertoires of about 5 healthy adults to estimate repertoire size and the extent of clonotype sharing between individuals. To increase sequencing depth and limit assay-specific biases, TCR repertoire library preparation and sequencing were carried out by different laboratories using diverse techniques. Between about 0.85 and 9.5 billion PBMCs per donor were obtained by leukapheresis. The paper's findings and limits, for the study overall: The small number of donors limited the genetic and exposure-history diversity represented. Pairwise subsampling led to the expectation that sequencing depth would affect the degree of clonotype sharing among donors. Sampling was limited to blood, and TCR repertoires in tissue likely differ from TCR repertoires in blood.

Per the germline V gene (reference sequence), SEHNR is the CDR1 and FQNEAQ is the CDR2. V loses 5 bases, J loses 0 bases, and the germline ends lie 14 bases apart. Including cysteine and phenylalanine, the CDR3 has 16 amino acids. Of the read, only the CDR3 DNA is kept; its 48 bases are in frame from base 1. Worth noting for this clone: Its antigen is not yet known. Base qualities are missing; no much larger clone stands one base away.

The donors were healthy, HIV-negative adults with no recently reported acute infections or vaccinations. Only Caucasian adults living in Nashville, Tennessee, USA were represented among the donors. For unsorted samples, 75 million to 100 million PBMCs were counted and genomic DNA was extracted with the QIAamp DNA Blood Mini kit. After blood collection by leukapheresis, PBMCs were isolated using Ficoll-Histopaque density gradient centrifugation and then cryopreserved in the vapor phase of liquid nitrogen. TCR CDR3 regions were amplified from genomic DNA by multiplex PCR using the deep immunoSEQ assay. Extracted genomic DNA from each cell subset was distributed evenly across all wells of several immunoSEQ 96-well plates, and each plate was treated as a replicate. For unsorted PBMC, roughly 330 ng genomic DNA, equal to 30,000 or so T cell genomes, was loaded into each replicate PCR. Ten immunoSEQ deep assay plates were used to sequence unsorted PBMC genomic DNA. The purified libraries were quantified using a Qubit 3.0 fluorometer, sized with a Bioanalyzer 2100, and then quantified again using the KAPA Library Quantification kit. Each immunoSEQ 96-well plate was sequenced on its own single-read 150-cycle Illumina NextSeq 550 flow cell. The paper's data handling went like this. Because only junctional sequences without quality scores were contained in the immunoSEQ output, filtering matching that applied to full-length reads could not be performed. Sequences were annotated with PyIR, a Python wrapper for IgBLAST v1.9, and V/J genes and CDR3 were assigned using IMGT germline references. Any read was removed if the V/J assignment was weak (E-value above 1e-6), the CDR3 was missing, or the read contained stop codons, out-of-frame junctions, or ambiguous translated residues. V3J clonotypes were defined as sequences sharing the same inferred V gene, J gene, and CDR3 amino acid sequence. To compute the percentage overlap between repertoires, the number of shared unique clonotypes was divided by the size of the smaller repertoire. Three approaches were used to assess repertoire richness: RTK rarefaction, the Chao1 estimator, and Recon v2.1 estimates of unobserved clonotypes. In its TCRdb copy, this immuneACCESS table keeps in-frame sequences only and misses some clones. Where compared with another copy, unresolved V genes explain less than half of these, and the others have no known cause. V, J and clone size are taken as reported in that table, and D and trimming were inferred from the DNA itself. Present in this sample are about 490,000 clones, roughly 80% of which were seen just once. Roughly 13% of the sample is held by the ten biggest clonotypes.

Recombination linked TRBV7-9 to TRBJ1-3; a confident D gene designation cannot be given. The TCR sequence derives from a woman in her thirties or forties in good health. Some clones in this sample may be carry-over from other donors' samples. Sequencing was carried out using PBMCs. CDR3 sequence: CASSPPDGRSGNTIYF. The nucleotide sequence is TGTGCCAGCAGCCCACCGGACGGCCGCTCTGGAAACACCATATATTTT.